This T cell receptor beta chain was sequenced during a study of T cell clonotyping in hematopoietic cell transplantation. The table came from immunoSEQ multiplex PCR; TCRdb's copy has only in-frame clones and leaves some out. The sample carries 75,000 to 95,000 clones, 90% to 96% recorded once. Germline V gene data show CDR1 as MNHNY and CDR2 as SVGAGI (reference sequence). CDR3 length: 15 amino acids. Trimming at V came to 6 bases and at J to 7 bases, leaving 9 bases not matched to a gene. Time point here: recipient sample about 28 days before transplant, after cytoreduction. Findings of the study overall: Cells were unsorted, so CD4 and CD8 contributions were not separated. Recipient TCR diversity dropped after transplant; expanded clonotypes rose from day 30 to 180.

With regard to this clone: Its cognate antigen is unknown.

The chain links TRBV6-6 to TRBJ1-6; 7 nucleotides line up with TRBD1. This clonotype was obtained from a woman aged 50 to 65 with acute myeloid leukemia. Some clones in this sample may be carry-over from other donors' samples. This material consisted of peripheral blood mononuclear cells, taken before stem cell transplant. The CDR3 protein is CASSPGTDRNSPLHF. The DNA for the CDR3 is TGTGCCAGCAGCCCAGGGACAGATCGAAATTCACCCCTCCACTTT.